This note documents a single T cell receptor beta chain sequence. The antigen remains undetermined. Arm-PCR of CDR3 regions with iRepertoire HTBI primers generated TCR beta libraries. TCRdb used MiXCR to reprocess the multiplex PCR reads, holding one entry per CDR3 protein. The table has hundreds of thousands of distinct CDR3 sequences, 15% to 20% seen once. Time point in this sample: newly diagnosed GD, antithyroid drugs for less than 3 months. The TCR library used RNA extracted from PBMCs. The germline gives CDR1 SGHRS, CDR2 YFSETQ. This CDR3 has 17 amino acids. Trimming took 1 base from V and 3 from J; bases not matched to a gene: 10. These data belong to a study of regulatory T cells in long-lasting Graves disease. The overall study: Prior antithyroid drug treatment in newly diagnosed Graves' patients lasted under 3 months.

Study conclusions and caveats: Relative to newly diagnosed Graves' patients, persistent ones had lower TCR diversity. New patients shared fewer public clonotypes (around 880) than persistent patients did (roughly 2,500). TRBV28, TRBJ1-2 and TRBJ2-5 emerged as the favored segments in persistent disease.

The receptor was derived from a female donor with Graves disease. The V call is TRBV5-1, the J call TRBJ2-4; TRBD2 aligns across 7 bases. The sequences come from peripheral blood mononuclear cells (PBMCs), collected at new diagnosis, from a patient treated with antithyroid drugs. The CDR3: CASSLTSAGPLKNIQYF. The CDR3 DNA sequence: TGCGCCAGCAGCTTGACTAGCGCGGGACCTCTCAAAAACATTCAGTACTTC.